The 30 T cell receptor beta chains listed next were all sequenced from one sample in a study of blood T cell repertoires in COVID-19. Clones were sequenced by immunoSEQ multiplex PCR, and TCRdb holds only the in-frame ones, with some missing. The repertoire holds about 78,000 clones, with 84% as singletons. Sequenced: peripheral blood. Receptor source: a man in his fifties with acute or convalescent COVID-19.

The chain joins TRBV4-1 to TRBJ2-5, with TRBD2 identical over 13 bases. Germline CDR1 and CDR2: MGHRA and YSYEKL. This CDR3 is 16 amino acids long. The junction had 4 bases not matched to a gene; V was cut back by 1 base and J by 5 bases. CDR3 nucleotides: TGCGCCAGCAGCCAAGCGGGACTAGCGGGATTGGAGACCCAGTACTTC. Protein sequence: CASSQAGLAGLETQYF.

The J gene is TRBJ2-5, the V gene TRBV29-1, with D possibly TRBD2 on 5 matching bases. This CDR3 contains 13 residues. V gave up 7 bases and J gave up 1 base, with 13 bases separating them. Germline V gene data show CDR1 as SQVTM and CDR2 as ANQGSEA. This CDR3 reads CSAEGSVQETQYF. The CDR3 coding sequence is TGCAGCGCGGAAGGTAGCGTCCAAGAGACCCAGTACTTC.

This clone was recorded only once. The V gene is TRBV19, the J gene TRBJ2-5; maybe TRBD2 (6 bases). Deletions cut 6 bases from V and 2 bases from J, with 16 bases between. This CDR3 region has 15 residues. The germline gives CDR1 LNHDA, CDR2 SQIVND (reference sequence). The CDR3, as DNA: TGTGCCAGTAGGGATGGGGGAGGAGGGCAAGAGACCCAGTACTTC. It translates to CASRDGGGGQETQYF.

The table lists this clone with a count of one. This rearrangement joins TRBV7-8 to TRBJ2-3; 11 bases agree with TRBD2. The CDR3 length is 16 residues. Germline values: CDR1 SGHVS, CDR2 FQNEAQ. Losses at the gene ends were 5 bases for V and 6 bases for J; bases not matched to a gene: 10. For the CDR3, the DNA is TGTGCCAGCAGCGCCGAACTAGCGGGAGTGGAGGATACGCAGTATTTT. Protein product: CASSAELAGVEDTQYF.

CDR3 coding DNA: TGTGCCACCAGCAGGAGAGGGACTAGCGGGAGAATAACCCACGAGCAGTACTTC. This encodes CATSRRGTSGRITHEQYF. The chain has TRBV15 and TRBJ2-7; 14 nucleotides match TRBD2. Trimming removed 3 bases from V and 5 bases from J; junction bases left unmatched: 12. Germline CDR1 is LNHNV and CDR2 is YYDKDF (reference sequence). There are 18 residues in the CDR3.

The V call is TRBV5-6, the J call TRBJ1-2, with D possibly TRBD1 on 6 matching bases. Germline V gives CDR1 SGHDT, CDR2 YYEEEE. The length of the CDR3 is 18 residues. V was shortened by 3 bases and J by 0 bases, with 21 bases between the two germline ends. The CDR3 nucleotides read TGTGCCAGCAGCTGGGGGCAACCACTAAGCGTTACTAACTATGGCTACACCTTC. It yields the protein CASSWGQPLSVTNYGYTF.

This clone was recorded once. The rearrangement links TRBV9 to TRBJ1-4, with D perhaps matching TRBD1 (5 bases). CDR3 size: 14 residues. Trimming removed 0 bases at V and 6 bases at J, with 9 bases between. Germline V gene sequence: CDR1 SGDLS, CDR2 YYNGEE. The CDR3 DNA follows: TGTGCCAGCAGCGTAGGGCAGGGCTATGAAAAACTGTTTTTT. Translated, it gives CASSVGQGYEKLFF.

The chain uses TRBV6-2 or TRBV6-3 and TRBJ2-7; 8 positions match TRBD1. The V gene's germline CDR1 is MNHEY and CDR2 SVGEGT. The V gene end was trimmed by 2 bases and the J gene end by 5 bases; junction bases not matched to a gene: 5. CDR3 length equals 14 residues. This CDR3 is CASSYRTGFDEQYF. CDR3 bases: TGTGCCAGCAGTTACAGGACAGGGTTCGACGAGCAGTACTTC.

The chain combines TRBV7-8 with TRBJ2-3; perhaps TRBD2 as D (5 bases). This CDR3 has 15 amino acids. Germline V gene lookup returns CDR1 SGHVS and CDR2 FQNEAQ. V was cut by 1 base and J by 5 bases, with 13 bases left in between. CDR3 amino acids: CASSLGPPREDTQYF. The DNA of the CDR3 is TGTGCCAGCAGCTTAGGTCCCCCTCGGGAAGATACGCAGTATTTT.

CDR3 amino acids: CASSPMGGGGEKLFF. CDR3 in DNA: TGTGCCAGCAGCCCCATGGGGGGGGGAGGTGAAAAACTGTTTTTT. The chain has TRBV11-2 and TRBJ1-4; tentatively, D is TRBD1 (5 bases). Looked up from germline, CDR1 is SGHAT and CDR2 is FQNNGV. The CDR3 length is 15 residues. Trimming pared 5 bases from V and 7 bases from J, leaving 17 bases between.

The chain combines TRBV12-3 or TRBV12-4 with TRBJ2-1; D gene ambiguous. The CDR3 runs to 12 residues. The V end was cut by 6 bases, the J end by 8 bases, with 11 bases between. Here the CDR3 DNA reads TGTGCCAGCAGACCCAGGTTCCATGAGCAGTTCTTC. Its protein product is CASRPRFHEQFF.

This rearrangement joins TRBV7-8 to TRBJ1-2, with a possible D match to TRBD1 (6 bases). Trimming pared 5 bases from V and 4 bases from J, leaving 17 bases between. The CDR3 consists of 15 residues. Germline lookup yields CDR1 SGHVS and CDR2 FQNEAQ. In nucleotides, the CDR3 is TGTGCCAGCAGCCCGACAGGTCGGAGCCTCTATGGCTACACCTTC. Translated: CASSPTGRSLYGYTF.

V usage is TRBV21-1 and J usage is TRBJ1-2; TRBD1, the D gene given by the table, was not confirmed from the DNA. TRBV21-1 represents a pseudogene. The CDR3 contains 15 residues. The CDR3, as DNA: TGTGCCAGCAGCAAAGGGCGAGTGACAGGGGGCGGCTACACCTTC. As protein: CASSKGRVTGGGYTF.

For the CDR3, the DNA is TGTGCCAGCAGCTTTACGGGAGGGCCGACAGGGGAGCTGTTTTTT. The encoded protein is CASSFTGGPTGELFF. The chain couples TRBV11-3 to TRBJ2-2; 8 nucleotides align to TRBD2. The germline V gene has CDR1 SGHNT and CDR2 YENEEA. This CDR3 comprises 15 residues. Trimming at V came to 3 bases and at J to 8 bases, leaving 8 bases not matched to a gene.

This chain links TRBV4-3 with TRBJ2-7; maybe TRBD1 (5 bases). The V and J ends lost 0 bases and 3 bases respectively, with 9 bases between them. This CDR3 is 14 amino acids long. Germline CDR1 reads LGHNA; CDR2 reads YSLEER. Written as DNA, the CDR3 is TGCGCCAGCAGCCAAGATAAGGGGTACTACGAGCAGTACTTC. Its translation is CASSQDKGYYEQYF.

The chain carries TRBV6-6 and TRBJ1-1; weak D call: TRBD1 (5 bases). This CDR3 is built from 12 residues. Looked up from germline, CDR1 is MNHNY and CDR2 is SVGAGI (reference sequence). V lost 8 bases and J lost 4, with 11 bases in between. The CDR3 loop reads CASSGQSTEAFF. As DNA, the CDR3 is TGTGCCAGCTCAGGACAAAGCACTGAAGCTTTCTTT.

The chain combines TRBV19 with TRBJ1-5; 7 bases are a match to TRBD1. The V segment lost 7 bases and the J segment 0 bases; nucleotides outside the gene matches: 6. From germline, CDR1 is LNHDA and CDR2 SQIVND (reference sequence). CDR3 length: 15 amino acids. The CDR3 is CASTLGQLSNQPQHF. Written as DNA, the CDR3 is TGTGCCAGTACCCTGGGACAGCTTAGCAATCAGCCCCAGCATTTT.

There are a few counts of this clone. This rearrangement joins TRBV19 to TRBJ2-2; D might be TRBD1 (5 bases). The CDR3 is 15 amino acids. Per the germline V gene, CDR1 is LNHDA and CDR2 is SQIVND (reference sequence). Trimming removed 5 bases from V and 2 bases from J, with 12 bases in between. CDR3 residues: CASSDDRKNTGELFF. The DNA of the CDR3 is TGTGCCAGTAGTGACGACAGAAAAAACACCGGGGAGCTGTTTTTT. Drawing the rest from reference TRBV19 and TRBJ2-2, the complete variable domain is DGGITQSPKYLFRKEGQNVTLSCEQNLNHDAMYWYRQDPGQGLRLIYYSQIVNDFQKGDIAEGYSVSREKKESFPLTVTSAQKNPTAFYLCASSDDRKNTGELFFGEGSRLTVL.

This clone appeared a single time. The chain has TRBV5-6 and TRBJ1-2, with unresolved D. V was cut by 6 bases and J by 2 bases, with 11 bases left in between. Germline lookup yields CDR1 SGHDT and CDR2 YYEEEE. The CDR3 is made up of 13 amino acids. CDR3 region: CASTLPMNYGYTF. CDR3 nucleotides: TGTGCCAGCACCTTACCTATGAACTATGGCTACACCTTC.

In its sample, this clone was seen once. This rearrangement joins TRBV24-1 to TRBJ1-2; D perhaps matches TRBD1 (5 bases). V lost 0 bases, J lost 4 bases, and 8 bases lay in between. The CDR3 totals 14 residues. Germline CDR1 KGHDR, CDR2 SFDVKD. CDR3 sequence reads: CATSDLGQGYGYTF. The CDR3 region has the DNA TGTGCCACCAGTGATTTGGGACAAGGCTATGGCTACACCTTC.

This chain links TRBV5-8 with TRBJ2-1; TRBD2 agrees at 11 bases. Germline V gene lookup returns CDR1 SGHTS and CDR2 YDEGEE. The CDR3 consists of 15 residues. Trimming at V came to 4 bases and at J to 8 bases, leaving 8 bases not matched to a gene. CDR3 sequence: CASSNRLAGWDEQFF. CDR3 nucleotides: TGTGCCAGCAGCAACAGACTAGCGGGGTGGGATGAGCAGTTCTTC.

The V call is TRBV19, the J call TRBJ1-2, with D possibly being TRBD1 (6 bases). The V and J ends lost 5 bases and 4 bases respectively, with 17 bases between them. Germline V gives CDR1 LNHDA, CDR2 SQIVND (reference sequence). CDR3 size: 15 residues. The CDR3 sequence is CASSADSKASYGYTF. CDR3 DNA: TGTGCCAGTAGTGCGGACAGCAAAGCTTCCTATGGCTACACCTTC.

In its sample, this clone was seen once. The J gene is TRBJ2-7, the V gene TRBV5-1; 10 nucleotides align to TRBD2. This CDR3 comprises 16 residues. J lost 7 bases, V lost 0 bases, and 10 bases had no gene match. Germline V gene data show CDR1 as SGHRS and CDR2 as YFSETQ. CDR3 sequence (DNA): TGCGCCAGCAGCTTGGAGGGCCTAGCGGGAGTCCGGGAGCAGTACTTC. Translated, it gives CASSLEGLAGVREQYF.

V gene TRBV30 combines with J gene TRBJ2-3; perhaps TRBD2 as D (5 bases). CDR1 and CDR2 (germline): GTSNPN, SVGIG (reference sequence). V was cut by 3 bases and J by 6 bases, with 10 bases left in between. This CDR3 has 12 amino acids. The CDR3 loop is CAWSTTGDTQYF. The CDR3 DNA reads TGTGCCTGGAGCACAACGGGGGATACGCAGTATTTT.

The CDR3: CASSSPGPLHF. In nucleotides, the CDR3 is TGTGCCAGCAGTTCACCCGGGCCCCTCCACTTT. The chain joins TRBV12-3 or TRBV12-4 to TRBJ1-6, with D uncertain. Trimming shortened V by 4 bases and J by 13 bases, and 8 bases separated the two germline ends. The CDR3 has 11 residues.

The V gene is TRBV2, the J gene TRBJ1-4; TRBD1 aligns across 7 bases. Losses at the gene ends were 4 bases for V and 0 bases for J; bases not matched to a gene: 5. Germline CDR1 and CDR2: SNHLY and FYNNEI. The CDR3 is 16 amino acids. CDR3 bases: TGTGCCAGCAGTGTGGGGACAGTTGCAACTAATGAAAAACTGTTTTTT. Translating it yields CASSVGTVATNEKLFF.

The chain has TRBV5-1 and TRBJ2-5, with 9 bases matching TRBD1. CDR3 length: 15 amino acids. Per the germline V gene, CDR1 is SGHRS and CDR2 is YFSETQ. The V segment lost 3 bases and the J segment 4 bases; nucleotides outside the gene matches: 7. The CDR3 spells CASSSGTGSVETQYF. Here the CDR3 DNA reads TGCGCCAGCAGCTCCGGGACAGGGTCGGTAGAGACCCAGTACTTC.

This clone appeared once. The V and J genes are TRBV5-5 and TRBJ1-2; a possible D gene is TRBD1 (5 bases). CDR3 length: 13 residues. Trimming removed 4 bases from V and 4 bases from J, with 11 bases in between. Germline V lookup: CDR1 SGHKS, CDR2 YYEKEE (reference sequence). CDR3 amino acids: CASSLQTVYGYTF. DNA for the CDR3: TGTGCCAGCAGCCTACAGACAGTCTATGGCTACACCTTC.

This chain uses TRBV29-1 with TRBJ1-5; a weak D match, TRBD1 (6 bases). In germline, CDR1 is SQVTM, CDR2 ANQGSEA. The CDR3 spans 14 residues. The germline V and J ends were trimmed by 7 bases and 4 bases, with 17 bases remaining between them. The DNA for the CDR3 is TGCAGCGCCCTGAATACAGGGTTGAATCAGCCCCAGCATTTT. Residues: CSALNTGLNQPQHF.

V and J are TRBV19 and TRBJ2-7; possible D gene TRBD2, 6 bases. CDR1 and CDR2 (germline): LNHDA, SQIVND (reference sequence). Trimming took 5 bases from V and 0 from J, leaving 8 bases between them. The CDR3 is 13 amino acids. CDR3 sequence: CASSAGSSYEQYF. The CDR3 bases are TGTGCCAGTAGTGCGGGGTCCTCCTACGAGCAGTACTTC.